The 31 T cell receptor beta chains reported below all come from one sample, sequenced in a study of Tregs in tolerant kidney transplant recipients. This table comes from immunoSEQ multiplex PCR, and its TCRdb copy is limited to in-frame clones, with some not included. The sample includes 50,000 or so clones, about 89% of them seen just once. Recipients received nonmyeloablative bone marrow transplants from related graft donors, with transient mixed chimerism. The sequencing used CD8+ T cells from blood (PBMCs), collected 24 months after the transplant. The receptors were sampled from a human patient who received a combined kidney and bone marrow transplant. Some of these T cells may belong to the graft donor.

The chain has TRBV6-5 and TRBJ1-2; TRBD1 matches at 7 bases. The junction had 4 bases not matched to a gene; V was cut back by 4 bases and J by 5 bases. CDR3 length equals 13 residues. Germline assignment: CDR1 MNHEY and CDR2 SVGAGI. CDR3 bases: TGTGCCAGCAGTTTGGGACAGTTATATGGCTACACCTTC. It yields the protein CASSLGQLYGYTF.

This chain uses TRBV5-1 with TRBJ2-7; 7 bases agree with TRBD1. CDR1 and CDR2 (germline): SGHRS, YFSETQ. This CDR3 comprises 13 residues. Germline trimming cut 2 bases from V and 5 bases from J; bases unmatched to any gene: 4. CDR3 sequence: CASSFDRAHEQYF. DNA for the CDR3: TGCGCCAGCAGCTTTGACAGGGCCCACGAGCAGTACTTC. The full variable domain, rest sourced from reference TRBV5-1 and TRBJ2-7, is KAGVTQTPRYLIKTRGQQVTLSCSPISGHRSVSWYQQTPGQGLQFLFEYFSETQRNKGNFPGRFSGRQFSNSRSEMNVSTLELGDSALYLCASSFDRAHEQYFGPGTRLTVT.

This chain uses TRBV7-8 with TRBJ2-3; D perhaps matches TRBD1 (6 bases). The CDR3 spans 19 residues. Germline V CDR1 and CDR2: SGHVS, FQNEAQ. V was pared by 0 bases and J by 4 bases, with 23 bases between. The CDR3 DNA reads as TGTGCCAGCAGCTTAGCTATGGCAGGGGAGTTTATGAGATCAGATACGCAGTATTTT. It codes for CASSLAMAGEFMRSDTQYF.

CDR3 loop: CASTPPDTLNTEAFF. Here the CDR3 DNA reads TGTGCCAGCACCCCCCCGGACACCCTGAACACTGAAGCTTTCTTT. The genes are TRBV9 and TRBJ1-1; tentative D call: TRBD1 (5 bases). Deletions cut 6 bases from V and 0 bases from J, with 15 bases between. Germline loops: CDR1 SGDLS, CDR2 YYNGEE. This CDR3 has 15 amino acids.

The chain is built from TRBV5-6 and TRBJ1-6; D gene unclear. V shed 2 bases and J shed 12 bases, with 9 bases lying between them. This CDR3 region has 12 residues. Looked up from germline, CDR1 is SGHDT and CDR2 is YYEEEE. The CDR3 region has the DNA TGTGCCAGCAGCTTATCCGGCGGACCCCTCCACTTT. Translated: CASSLSGGPLHF. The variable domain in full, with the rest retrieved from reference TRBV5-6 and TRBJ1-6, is DAGVTQSPTHLIKTRGQQVTLRCSPKSGHDTVSWYQQALGQGPQFIFQYYEEEERQRGNFPDRFSGHQFPNYSSELNVNALLLGDSALYLCASSLSGGPLHFGNGTRLTVT.

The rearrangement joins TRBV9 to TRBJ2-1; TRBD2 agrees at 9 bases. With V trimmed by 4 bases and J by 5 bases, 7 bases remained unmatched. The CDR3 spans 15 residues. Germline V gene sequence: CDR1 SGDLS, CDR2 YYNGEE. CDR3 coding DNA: TGTGCCAGCAGCCCCGGGACTAGCAGGCACAATGAGCAGTTCTTC. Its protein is CASSPGTSRHNEQFF.

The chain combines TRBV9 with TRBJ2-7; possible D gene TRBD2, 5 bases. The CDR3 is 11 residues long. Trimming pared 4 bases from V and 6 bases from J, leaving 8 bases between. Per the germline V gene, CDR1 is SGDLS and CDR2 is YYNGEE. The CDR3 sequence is CASSPGGEQYF. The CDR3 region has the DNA TGTGCCAGCAGCCCCGGAGGCGAGCAGTACTTC.

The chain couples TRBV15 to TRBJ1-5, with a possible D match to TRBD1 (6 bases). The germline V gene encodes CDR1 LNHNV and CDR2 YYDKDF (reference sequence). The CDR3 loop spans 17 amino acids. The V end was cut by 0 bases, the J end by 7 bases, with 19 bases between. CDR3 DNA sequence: TGTGCCACCAGCAGAGAGGGGGGGCAGGGACTTTGGCAGCCCCAGCATTTT. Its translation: CATSREGGQGLWQPQHF.

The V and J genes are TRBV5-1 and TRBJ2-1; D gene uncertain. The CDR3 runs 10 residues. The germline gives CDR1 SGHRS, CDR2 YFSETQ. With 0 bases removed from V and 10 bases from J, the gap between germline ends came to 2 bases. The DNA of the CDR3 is TGCGCCAGCAGCTTGGTAGAGCAGTTCTTC. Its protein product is CASSLVEQFF.

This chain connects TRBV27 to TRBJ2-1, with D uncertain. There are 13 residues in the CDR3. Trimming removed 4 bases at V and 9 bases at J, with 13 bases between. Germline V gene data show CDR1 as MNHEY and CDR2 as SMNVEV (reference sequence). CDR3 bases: TGTGCCAGCAGTTCCGCCCCTGCGAGTGAGCAGTTCTTC. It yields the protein CASSSAPASEQFF.

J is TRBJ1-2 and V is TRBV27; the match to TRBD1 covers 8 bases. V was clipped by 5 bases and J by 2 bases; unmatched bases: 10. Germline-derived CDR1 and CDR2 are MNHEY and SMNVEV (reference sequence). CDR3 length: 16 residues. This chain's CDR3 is CASSADREYFNYGYTF. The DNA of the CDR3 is TGTGCCAGCAGTGCGGACAGGGAATACTTCAACTATGGCTACACCTTC.

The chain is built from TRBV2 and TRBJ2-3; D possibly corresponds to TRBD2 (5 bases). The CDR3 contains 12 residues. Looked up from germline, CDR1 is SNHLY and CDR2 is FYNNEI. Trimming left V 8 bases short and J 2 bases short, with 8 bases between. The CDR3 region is CASGGLTDTQYF. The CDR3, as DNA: TGTGCCAGCGGTGGACTCACAGATACGCAGTATTTT.

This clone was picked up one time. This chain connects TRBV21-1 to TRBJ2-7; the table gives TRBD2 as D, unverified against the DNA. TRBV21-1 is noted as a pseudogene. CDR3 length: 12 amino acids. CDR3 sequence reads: CAKYTTTGEQYF. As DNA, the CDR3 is TGTGCCAAATATACTACTACGGGGGAGCAGTACTTC.

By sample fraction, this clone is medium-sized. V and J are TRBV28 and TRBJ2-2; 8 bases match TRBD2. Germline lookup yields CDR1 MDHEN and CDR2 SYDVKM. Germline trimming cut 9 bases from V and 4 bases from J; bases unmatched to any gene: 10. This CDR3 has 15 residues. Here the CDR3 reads CASTVGRDPTGELFF. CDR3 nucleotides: TGTGCCAGTACCGTCGGGAGGGATCCCACCGGGGAGCTGTTTTTT.

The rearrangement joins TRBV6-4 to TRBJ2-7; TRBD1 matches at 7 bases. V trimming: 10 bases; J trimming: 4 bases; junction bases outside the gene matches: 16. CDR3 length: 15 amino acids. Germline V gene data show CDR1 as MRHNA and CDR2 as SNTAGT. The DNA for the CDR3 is TGTGCCACCCGGCTAGGGGGCCCCGACTCTTACGAGCAGTACTTC. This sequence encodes CATRLGGPDSYEQYF.

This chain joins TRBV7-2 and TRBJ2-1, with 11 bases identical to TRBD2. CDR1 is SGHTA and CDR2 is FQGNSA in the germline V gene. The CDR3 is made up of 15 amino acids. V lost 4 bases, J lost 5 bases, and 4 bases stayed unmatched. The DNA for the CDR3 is TGTGCCAGCAGCTCGACTAGCGGGACCCACAATGAGCAGTTCTTC. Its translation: CASSSTSGTHNEQFF.

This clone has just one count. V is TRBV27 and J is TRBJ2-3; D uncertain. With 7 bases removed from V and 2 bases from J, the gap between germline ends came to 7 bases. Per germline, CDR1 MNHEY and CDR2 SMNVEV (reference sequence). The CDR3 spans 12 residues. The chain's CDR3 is CASTTSTDTQYF. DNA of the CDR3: TGTGCCAGCACGACTTCCACAGATACGCAGTATTTT.

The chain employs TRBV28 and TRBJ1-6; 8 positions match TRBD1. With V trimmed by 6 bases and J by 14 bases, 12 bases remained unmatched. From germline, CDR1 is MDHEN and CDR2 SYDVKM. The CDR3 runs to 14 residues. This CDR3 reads CASRFGSQGASLHF. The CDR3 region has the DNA TGTGCCAGCAGATTCGGCTCCCAGGGGGCTTCCCTCCACTTT.

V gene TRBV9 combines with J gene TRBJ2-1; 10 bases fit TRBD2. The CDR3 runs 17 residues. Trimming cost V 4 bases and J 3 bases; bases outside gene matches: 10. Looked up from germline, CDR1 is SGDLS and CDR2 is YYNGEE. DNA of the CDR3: TGTGCCAGCAGCCGCAGGGGACTAGCGTTAGGCTACAATGAGCAGTTCTTC. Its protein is CASSRRGLALGYNEQFF.

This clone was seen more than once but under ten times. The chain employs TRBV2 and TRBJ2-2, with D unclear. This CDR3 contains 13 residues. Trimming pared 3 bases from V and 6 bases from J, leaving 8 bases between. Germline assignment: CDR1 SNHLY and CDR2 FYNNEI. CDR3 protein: CASSDWPPGELFF. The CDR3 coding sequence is TGTGCCAGCAGTGATTGGCCGCCCGGGGAGCTGTTTTTT.

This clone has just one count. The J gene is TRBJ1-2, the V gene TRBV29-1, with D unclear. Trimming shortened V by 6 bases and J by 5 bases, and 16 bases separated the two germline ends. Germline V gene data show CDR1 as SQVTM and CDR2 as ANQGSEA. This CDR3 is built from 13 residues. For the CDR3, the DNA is TGCAGCGTCCCCCGATCAGGCGGGTATGGCTACACCTTC. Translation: CSVPRSGGYGYTF.

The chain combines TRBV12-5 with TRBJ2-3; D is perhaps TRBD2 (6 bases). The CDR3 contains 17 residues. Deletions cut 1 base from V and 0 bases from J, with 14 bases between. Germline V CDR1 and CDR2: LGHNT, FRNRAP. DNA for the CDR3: TGTGCTAGTGGTTTGGCCGCGACTAGTTCCAGCACAGATACGCAGTATTTT. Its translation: CASGLAATSSSTDTQYF.

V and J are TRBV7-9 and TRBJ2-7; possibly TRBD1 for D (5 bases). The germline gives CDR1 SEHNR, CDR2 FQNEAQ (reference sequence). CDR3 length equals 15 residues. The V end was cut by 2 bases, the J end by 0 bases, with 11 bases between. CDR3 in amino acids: CASSLQGVNSYEQYF. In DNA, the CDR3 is TGTGCCAGCAGCTTACAGGGCGTTAACTCCTACGAGCAGTACTTC.

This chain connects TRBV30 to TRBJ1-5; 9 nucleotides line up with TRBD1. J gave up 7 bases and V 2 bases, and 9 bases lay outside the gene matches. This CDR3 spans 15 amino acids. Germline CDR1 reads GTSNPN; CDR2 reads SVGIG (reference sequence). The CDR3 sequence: CAWSSGTGISQPQHF. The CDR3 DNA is TGTGCCTGGAGTTCCGGGACAGGGATTTCACAGCCCCAGCATTTT.

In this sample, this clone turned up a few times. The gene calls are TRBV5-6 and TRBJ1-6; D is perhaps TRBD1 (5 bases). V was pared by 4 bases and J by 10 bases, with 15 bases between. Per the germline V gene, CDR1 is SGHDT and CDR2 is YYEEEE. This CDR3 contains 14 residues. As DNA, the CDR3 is TGTGCCAGCAGCCTCCACTGGGGACTGTCACCCCTCCACTTT. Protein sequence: CASSLHWGLSPLHF.

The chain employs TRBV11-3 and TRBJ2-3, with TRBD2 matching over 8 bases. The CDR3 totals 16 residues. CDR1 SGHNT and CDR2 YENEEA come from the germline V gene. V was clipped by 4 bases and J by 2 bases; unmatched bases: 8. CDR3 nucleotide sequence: TGTGCCAGCAGCTCCGACACTAGCGGCTTCACAGATACGCAGTATTTT. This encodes CASSSDTSGFTDTQYF.

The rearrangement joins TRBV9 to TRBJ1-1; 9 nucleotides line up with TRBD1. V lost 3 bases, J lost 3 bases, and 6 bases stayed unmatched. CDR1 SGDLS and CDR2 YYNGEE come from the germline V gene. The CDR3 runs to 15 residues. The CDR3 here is CASSAIQGADTEAFF. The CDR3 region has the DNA TGTGCCAGCAGCGCCATACAGGGGGCCGACACTGAAGCTTTCTTT. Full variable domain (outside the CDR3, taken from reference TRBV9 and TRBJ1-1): DSGVTQTPKHLITATGQRVTLRCSPRSGDLSVYWYQQSLDQGLQFLIQYYNGEERAKGNILERFSAQQFPDLHSELNLSSLELGDSALYFCASSAIQGADTEAFFGQGTRLTVV.

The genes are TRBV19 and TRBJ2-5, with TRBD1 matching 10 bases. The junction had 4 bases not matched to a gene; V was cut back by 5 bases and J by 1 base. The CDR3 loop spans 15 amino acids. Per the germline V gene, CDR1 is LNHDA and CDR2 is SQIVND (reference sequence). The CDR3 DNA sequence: TGTGCCAGTAGTTGGGGGACAGGGGTCCAAGAGACCCAGTACTTC. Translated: CASSWGTGVQETQYF.

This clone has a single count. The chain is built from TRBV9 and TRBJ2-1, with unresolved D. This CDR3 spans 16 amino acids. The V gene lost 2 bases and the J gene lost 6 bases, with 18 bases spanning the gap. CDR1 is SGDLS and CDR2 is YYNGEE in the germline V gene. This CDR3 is CASSVERKTRSNEQFF. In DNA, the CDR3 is TGTGCCAGCAGCGTCGAGCGAAAAACGAGGAGCAATGAGCAGTTCTTC.

The CDR3: CASSLLYRGGADTQYF. In nucleotides, the CDR3 is TGCGCCAGCAGCCTGTTATACCGGGGGGGCGCAGATACGCAGTATTTT. The V call is TRBV4-3, the J call TRBJ2-3; the match to TRBD2 covers 8 bases. Germline V gene data show CDR1 as LGHNA and CDR2 as YSLEER. V was clipped by 4 bases and J by 4 bases; unmatched bases: 10. This CDR3 has 16 residues.

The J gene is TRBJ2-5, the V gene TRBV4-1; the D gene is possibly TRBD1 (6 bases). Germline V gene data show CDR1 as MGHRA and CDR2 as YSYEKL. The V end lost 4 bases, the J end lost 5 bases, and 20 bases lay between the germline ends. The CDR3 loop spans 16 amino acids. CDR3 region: CASSPRGSGAEETQYF. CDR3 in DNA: TGCGCCAGCAGCCCGAGAGGTTCAGGGGCGGAGGAGACCCAGTACTTC.